Sequencing of this T cell receptor (beta chain) was carried out in a study of beta chain features in type 1 diabetes. Study-level information: Sorted cells numbering some 110 million were examined across all samples. Overall study findings and caveats: At VDJ recombination sites, type 1 diabetes patients had fewer insertions and more deleted nucleotides. The similarity of naive, central memory and Treg TCRB repertoires appeared greater among patients than among healthy donors. In every one of the four CD4+ subsets, TCRB CDR3s were moderately but significantly shorter in Type 1 diabetes patients.

Each sorted population was over 95% pure. Sequenced material consisted of expressed TCRB transcripts (all of the isolated RNA was reverse transcribed). Data came from immunoSEQ multiplex PCR; TCRdb stores just in-frame clones and leaves some out. Of roughly 340,000 clones listed, around 13% were seen once; the top ten hold 0.0085% to 0.012%. CDR1 is MDHEN, CDR2 SYDVKM, per germline. This CDR3 is 14 amino acids long. V was clipped by 3 bases and J by 5 bases; unmatched bases: 6. For this clone: Its antigen is not identified.

The rearrangement links TRBV28 to TRBJ1-2, with 7 bases lining up with TRBD1. This TCR derives from a young woman with type 1 diabetes. The source material was naive CD4+ T cells from blood. The CDR3: CASSFPRTGYGYTF. The CDR3 DNA follows: TGTGCCAGCAGTTTTCCTAGGACAGGATATGGCTACACCTTC.